These 29 T cell receptor beta chains were sequenced from one sample in a study of blood T cells in healthy people across ages. Next came a second PCR, run for about 7 to 11 cycles, which used a sample-barcoded 5' primer along with a J-beta primer mix. TCRdb fed the 5' RACE reads into MiXCR, producing one record per CDR3 protein. The table includes 980,000 or so distinct CDR3 sequences, roughly 43% detected once. The sequenced material came from blood. The receptors come from a man aged 25 to 45 in good health.

This clonotype has just one count. The genes are TRBV2 and TRBJ2-5; possibly TRBD2 for D (6 bases). Germline-derived CDR1 and CDR2 are SNHLY and FYNNEI. V dropped 6 bases and J dropped 1 base, with 9 bases sitting between them. The CDR3 consists of 13 residues. The CDR3 bases are TGTGCCAGCAGGGACTACTCCCAAGAGACCCAGTACTTC. Translated: CASRDYSQETQYF.

The rearrangement joins TRBV5-1 to TRBJ2-5; D is possibly TRBD1 (6 bases). The CDR3 is 14 amino acids. Germline values: CDR1 SGHRS, CDR2 YFSETQ. V lost 4 bases to trimming and J lost 2 bases, with 12 bases between them. DNA for the CDR3: TGCGCCAGCAGCGGAATTGGACAGCAAGAGACCCAGTACTTC. Amino acid sequence: CASSGIGQQETQYF.

The table lists this clonotype with a few counts. The chain joins TRBV7-2 to TRBJ2-3; D remains ambiguous. The CDR3 has 14 residues. CDR1 is SGHTA, CDR2 FQGNSA, per germline. V was shortened by 2 bases and J by 0 bases, with 6 bases between the two germline ends. CDR3 in DNA: TGTGCCAGCAGCTTACGGTCTAGCACAGATACGCAGTATTTT. This codes for CASSLRSSTDTQYF.

The chain couples TRBV9 to TRBJ2-5, with D perhaps matching TRBD1 (6 bases). Trimming shortened V by 0 bases and J by 5 bases, and 17 bases separated the two germline ends. Per the germline V gene, CDR1 is SGDLS and CDR2 is YYNGEE. This CDR3 comprises 16 residues. The CDR3 coding sequence is TGTGCCAGCAGCGTAGGGAGTTCAGGGGTGAAGGAGACCCAGTACTTC. Its translation is CASSVGSSGVKETQYF.

This clonotype was seen only once. The chain is built from TRBV27 and TRBJ1-2; tentative D call: TRBD1 (5 bases). V was shortened by 6 bases and J by 7 bases, with 24 bases between the two germline ends. The CDR3 length is 16 residues. Germline loops: CDR1 MNHEY, CDR2 SMNVEV (reference sequence). CDR3 in amino acids: CASSPRPGAISSGYTF. The CDR3 DNA follows: TGTGCCAGCAGCCCACGACCCGGGGCAATAAGCTCTGGCTACACCTTC.

This clonotype turned up a few times. The chain recombines TRBV12-3 or TRBV12-4 with TRBJ2-7; D gene uncertain. The CDR3 length is 13 residues. V was cut by 0 bases and J by 9 bases, with 12 bases left in between. CDR3 nucleotide sequence: TGTGCCAGCAGTTTAGCGCAACGGTCGGGGCAGTACTTC. Protein product: CASSLAQRSGQYF.

V usage is TRBV30 and J usage is TRBJ2-7; no firm D call. The germline gives CDR1 GTSNPN, CDR2 SVGIG (reference sequence). V was cut by 0 bases and J by 0 bases, with 9 bases left in between. The CDR3 sequence is 14 residues long. The CDR3 DNA reads as TGTGCCTGGAGTGTACGCCAGAGCTCCTACGAGCAGTACTTC. Protein product: CAWSVRQSSYEQYF.

The V gene is TRBV6-2 or TRBV6-3, the J gene TRBJ2-3, with 12 bases identical to TRBD2. The germline gives CDR1 MNHEY, CDR2 SVGEGT. V lost 6 bases and J lost 1; bases outside the gene matches: 5. CDR3 length: 16 residues. CDR3 coding DNA: TGTGCCAGCAGACCCGGACTAGCGGGACGCACAGATACGCAGTATTTT. Amino acids: CASRPGLAGRTDTQYF.

This chain connects TRBV14 to TRBJ2-4, with TRBD1 matching 8 bases. After removal of 0 bases from V and 1 base from J, the junction contained 11 bases not matched to a gene. Germline loops: CDR1 SGHDN, CDR2 FVKESK. This CDR3 is built from 19 residues. For the CDR3, the DNA is TGTGCCAGCAGCCAAGATTCAGGACAGGGTCTTCTGGCCAAAAACATTCAGTACTTC. It yields the protein CASSQDSGQGLLAKNIQYF.

The chain uses TRBV11-1 and TRBJ1-1; D remains unclear. Germline V gene lookup returns CDR1 SGHAT and CDR2 FQDESV (reference sequence). The CDR3 covers 15 residues. Trimming left V 4 bases short and J 2 bases short, with 14 bases between. CDR3 nucleotide sequence: TGTGCCAGCAGCTCGACAAGGTTGGGAAACACTGAAGCTTTCTTT. It specifies CASSSTRLGNTEAFF.

This clonotype was recorded a few times. This chain uses TRBV7-9 with TRBJ1-5; 8 bases are a match to TRBD1. CDR3 size: 16 residues. Germline V gene lookup returns CDR1 SEHNR and CDR2 FQNEAQ (reference sequence). V was pared by 4 bases and J by 5 bases, with 10 bases of the junction left unmatched. The CDR3: CASSSDRVVWYQPQHF. CDR3 DNA sequence: TGTGCCAGCAGCTCGGACAGGGTGGTTTGGTATCAGCCCCAGCATTTT.

The gene calls are TRBV27 and TRBJ1-5, with 8 bases matching TRBD1. CDR1 and CDR2 (germline): MNHEY, SMNVEV (reference sequence). The junction had 6 bases not matched to a gene; V was cut back by 8 bases and J by 6 bases. The CDR3 sequence is 13 residues long. CDR3 region: CASANRGAQPQHF. The CDR3 nucleotides are TGTGCCAGCGCCAACAGGGGGGCTCAGCCCCAGCATTTT.

This chain connects TRBV5-1 to TRBJ2-5, with TRBD1 as a possible D gene (6 bases). With the DNA end fitting TRBJ2-7 better, the J assignment may be wrong. The CDR3 length is 14 residues. CDR1 is SGHRS and CDR2 is YFSETQ in the germline V gene. The CDR3 region is CASSIGDTYYEQYF. The CDR3 nucleotides read TGCGCCAGCAGCATTGGGGACACTTACTACGAGCAGTACTTC.

This clonotype appeared many times. The CDR3 region is CASSPRVGTEAFF. In DNA, the CDR3 is TGTGCCAGCAGTCCCCGGGTGGGCACTGAAGCTTTCTTT. The rearrangement uses TRBV12-3 or TRBV12-4 and TRBJ1-1; D ambiguous. The CDR3 extends over 13 amino acids. V gave up 5 bases and J gave up 4 bases, with 11 bases separating them.

This clonotype was counted only a few times. The chain combines TRBV7-2 with TRBJ2-3; TRBD2 agrees at 8 bases. CDR1 is SGHTA and CDR2 is FQGNSA in the germline V gene. The CDR3 is made up of 16 amino acids. V lost 5 bases to trimming and J lost 3 bases; unmatched junction nucleotides: 10. The CDR3 protein is CASSRRAGAGTDTQYF. CDR3 coding DNA: TGTGCCAGCAGCCGGCGAGCGGGGGCGGGGACAGATACGCAGTATTTT.

A single count supports this clonotype. The V call is TRBV12-3 or TRBV12-4, the J call TRBJ2-5; TRBD1 aligns across 7 bases. Unmatched junction bases numbered 6, after V lost 8 bases and J lost 3 bases. The CDR3 covers 13 residues. Written as DNA, the CDR3 is TGTGCCAGCGCCTTACAGGGGAAAGAGACCCAGTACTTC. This codes for CASALQGKETQYF.

On this clonotype: The junction and the germline gene differ at one end; a read error may be behind it. V and J are TRBV7-7 and TRBJ2-5, with D perhaps TRBD1 or TRBD2 (6 bases each). Germline CDR1 SSHAT, CDR2 FNYEAQ (reference sequence). This CDR3 is 15 amino acids long. The CDR3 sequence is CASSLAASGASEQYF. As DNA, the CDR3 is TGTGCTAGCAGCTTAGCGGCGTCAGGGGCGAGTGAGCAGTACTTC.

The chain carries TRBV15 and TRBJ1-1; 8 nucleotides agree with TRBD1. Looked up from germline, CDR1 is LNHNV and CDR2 is YYDKDF (reference sequence). The CDR3 loop spans 12 amino acids. Unmatched junction bases numbered 5, after V lost 5 bases and J lost 9 bases. The CDR3 reads CATSPGQGKAFF. CDR3 in DNA: TGTGCCACCAGCCCAGGACAGGGTAAAGCTTTCTTT.

The chain employs TRBV3-1 and TRBJ1-1; possibly TRBD1 for D (5 bases). The CDR3 spans 14 residues. Germline CDR1 LGHDT, CDR2 YNNKEL (reference sequence). The V gene lost 0 bases and the J gene lost 6 bases, with 11 bases spanning the gap. The CDR3 region has the DNA TGTGCCAGCAGCCAAGAGGGCAGGGTCGCTGAAGCTTTCTTT. Translation gives CASSQEGRVAEAFF.

J is TRBJ2-5 and V is TRBV6-1, with 8 bases matching TRBD1. The length of the CDR3 is 14 residues. Losses at the gene ends were 3 bases for V and 5 bases for J; bases not matched to a gene: 5. Germline CDR1 and CDR2: MNHNS and SASEGT. The CDR3 sequence is CASSEYRGSETQYF. The CDR3 DNA reads as TGTGCCAGCAGTGAGTACAGGGGGTCCGAGACCCAGTACTTC.

This clonotype rates as medium-sized (0.01 to 0.1%). The V gene is TRBV29-1, the J gene TRBJ2-7; TRBD2 might be the D (5 bases). V lost 0 bases and J lost 2, with 8 bases in between. Per germline, CDR1 SQVTM and CDR2 ANQGSEA. This CDR3 spans 13 amino acids. CDR3 nucleotides: TGCAGCGTTGAAGATCCGGGGACCTACGAGCAGTACTTC. Amino acid sequence: CSVEDPGTYEQYF.

V and J are TRBV20-1 and TRBJ2-3; D is perhaps TRBD1 or TRBD2 (5 bases each). CDR3 length equals 15 residues. V lost 0 bases to trimming and J lost 3 bases, with 13 bases between them. Germline CDR1 and CDR2: DFQATT and SNEGSKA (reference sequence). The DNA of the CDR3 is TGCAGTGCTAGAGATCATTGGGGGTCTACAGATACGCAGTATTTT. Its translation: CSARDHWGSTDTQYF.

This clonotype was picked up a small number of times. The genes are TRBV18 and TRBJ1-5; 7 bases are shared with TRBD1. This CDR3 comprises 16 residues. With 2 bases clipped from V and 3 bases from J, the junction kept 7 bases outside the gene matches. Germline CDR1 is KGHSH and CDR2 is LQKENI. CDR3 sequence (DNA): TGTGCCAGCTCACCAGTTCTTACAGGGGTCAATCAGCCCCAGCATTTT. The encoded protein is CASSPVLTGVNQPQHF.

This clonotype was recorded a few times. CDR3 sequence (DNA): TGTGCCAGCAGCTCGGGGTGGAACTCACCCTACGAGCAGTACTTC. This translates into CASSSGWNSPYEQYF. The J gene is TRBJ2-7, the V gene TRBV27; perhaps TRBD2 as D (5 bases). The V end lost 6 bases, the J end lost 2 bases, and 17 bases lay between the germline ends. The CDR3 loop spans 15 amino acids. CDR1 is MNHEY and CDR2 is SMNVEV in the germline V gene (reference sequence).

About this clonotype: An end of the junction differs from the germline gene, which may be a read error. The rearrangement joins TRBV4-3 to TRBJ2-3; 9 positions agree with TRBD2. CDR1 is LGHNA and CDR2 is YSLEER in the germline V gene. CDR3 length: 18 amino acids. CDR3 protein: CASSEEGSAGGGSDTQYF. CDR3 nucleotide sequence: TGCGCCAGCAGCGAAGAAGGTTCAGCGGGGGGCGGGTCAGATACGCAGTATTTT.

J is TRBJ2-1 and V is TRBV28, with a possible D match to TRBD2 (6 bases). Trimming stripped 5 bases from V and 9 bases from J, with 11 bases between. The CDR3 is 12 residues long. Germline CDR1 reads MDHEN; CDR2 reads SYDVKM. The CDR3 reads CASSGGGSEQFF. DNA of the CDR3: TGTGCCAGCAGTGGGGGAGGATCTGAGCAGTTCTTC. Together with reference TRBV28 and TRBJ2-1, the CDR3 gives the full variable domain: DVKVTQSSRYLVKRTGEKVFLECVQDMDHENMFWYRQDPGLGLRLIYFSYDVKMKEKGDIPEGYSVSREKKERFSLILESASTNQTSMYLCASSGGGSEQFFGPGTRLTVL.

This chain uses TRBV27 with TRBJ2-4; D is perhaps TRBD1 or TRBD2 (5 bases each). The DNA end is a closer match to TRBJ2-7, so the J assignment may be wrong. Germline CDR1 and CDR2: MNHEY and SMNVEV (reference sequence). CDR3 length: 17 residues. For the CDR3, the DNA is TGTGCCAGCAGTTTATTCAGGGTATCTCCGACTACTAGCGAGCAGTACTTC. Translation gives CASSLFRVSPTTSEQYF.

The V and J genes are TRBV2 and TRBJ1-5; D unclear. V lost 3 bases, J lost 2 bases, and 8 bases lay in between. There are 14 residues in the CDR3. Germline CDR1 reads SNHLY; CDR2 reads FYNNEI. This chain's CDR3 is CASSDGSGNQPQHF. CDR3 DNA: TGTGCCAGCAGTGACGGGTCTGGCAATCAGCCCCAGCATTTT.

This chain uses TRBV2 with TRBJ2-7; TRBD2 might be the D (6 bases). Looked up from germline, CDR1 is SNHLY and CDR2 is FYNNEI. The V and J ends lost 8 bases and 0 bases respectively, with 17 bases between them. The CDR3 has 15 residues. CDR3 nucleotide sequence: TGTGCCAGCGTGGGACTCCCAAAGAGCTCCTACGAGCAGTACTTC. This encodes CASVGLPKSSYEQYF.